Shown below are 13 T cell receptor beta chains from a single sample sequenced in a study of shared clonotypes between healthy human individuals (dated by TCRdb to 2018 to 2020). Libraries were constructed by the immunoSEQ multiplex PCR assay. TCRdb mirrors the immuneACCESS table, restricted to in-frame sequences. Some clones are absent from its copies; in checked studies, under half trace to an unresolved V gene, and the reason for the others is unknown. The sample table shows roughly 2.5 million clones, and around nine tenths are seen once. The ten most abundant clones make up roughly 0.13% of the sample. The sample was naive CD4+ T cells sorted from blood. The cell subset or site label on this specimen signifies: CD45RA+ positively selected. The receptors here all came from a young man in good health.

The chain joins TRBV5-1 to TRBJ2-1, with TRBD2 matching over 16 bases. From germline, CDR1 is SGHRS and CDR2 YFSETQ. The CDR3 totals 18 residues. V shed 7 bases, J shed 0 bases, and the junction held 7 bases outside the gene matches. The DNA of the CDR3 is TGCGCCAGCGGCCCCGGGACTAGCGGGGGGGCCTCCTACAATGAGCAGTTCTTC. It codes for CASGPGTSGGASYNEQFF.

V is TRBV30 and J is TRBJ2-7; TRBD1 matches 8 bases. The CDR3 sequence is 15 residues long. From germline, CDR1 is GTSNPN and CDR2 SVGIG (reference sequence). Trimming took 2 bases from V and 2 from J; bases not matched to a gene: 8. The CDR3 DNA reads as TGTGCCTGGAGTACGGGACAGGTAGGGGCCTACGAGCAGTACTTC. Translating it yields CAWSTGQVGAYEQYF.

The chain recombines TRBV6-4 with TRBJ2-1, with 7 nucleotides matching TRBD2. V lost 3 bases to trimming and J lost 0 bases; unmatched junction nucleotides: 5. The CDR3 spans 16 residues. In germline, CDR1 is MRHNA, CDR2 SNTAGT. CDR3 nucleotide sequence: TGTGCCAGCAGTGAGCGGGAGTTTTCCTCCTACAATGAGCAGTTCTTC. It codes for CASSEREFSSYNEQFF.

The rearrangement joins TRBV6-5 to TRBJ2-7; D not certain. There are 12 residues in the CDR3. Between the trimmed V and J ends, which lost 8 bases and 3 bases, there was a span of 11 bases. Germline assignment: CDR1 MNHEY and CDR2 SVGAGI. CDR3 sequence (DNA): TGTGCCAGCCGGCCAGACGGCTACGAGCAGTACTTC. Residues: CASRPDGYEQYF.

Turning to this clone: Additional DNA sequences in this sample encode the identical CDR3. The chain employs TRBV19 and TRBJ2-7; D gene ambiguous. V lost 6 bases and J 1 base, leaving 7 bases between the germline ends. Germline V gene sequence: CDR1 LNHDA, CDR2 SQIVND (reference sequence). This CDR3 contains 12 residues. This CDR3 reads CASRGYSYEQYF. The DNA of the CDR3 is TGTGCCAGTAGGGGATATTCCTACGAGCAGTACTTC. Together with reference TRBV19 and TRBJ2-7, the CDR3 gives the full variable domain: DGGITQSPKYLFRKEGQNVTLSCEQNLNHDAMYWYRQDPGQGLRLIYYSQIVNDFQKGDIAEGYSVSREKKESFPLTVTSAQKNPTAFYLCASRGYSYEQYFGPGTRLTVT.

The chain recombines TRBV19 with TRBJ2-1; TRBD2 matches 13 bases. V shed 5 bases and J 7 bases; nucleotides not matched to a gene: 2. The germline V gene encodes CDR1 LNHDA and CDR2 SQIVND (reference sequence). The CDR3 length is 14 residues. This CDR3 is CASSRLAGGNEQFF. The DNA for the CDR3 is TGTGCCAGTAGTCGACTAGCGGGGGGTAATGAGCAGTTCTTC. Supplemented by reference TRBV19 and TRBJ2-1, the full variable domain reads DGGITQSPKYLFRKEGQNVTLSCEQNLNHDAMYWYRQDPGQGLRLIYYSQIVNDFQKGDIAEGYSVSREKKESFPLTVTSAQKNPTAFYLCASSRLAGGNEQFFGPGTRLTVL.

This clone came up once. The chain has TRBV2 and TRBJ2-7; maybe TRBD1 (6 bases). Germline loops: CDR1 SNHLY, CDR2 FYNNEI. V dropped 10 bases and J dropped 5 bases, with 21 bases sitting between them. CDR3 length: 14 residues. The CDR3 bases are TGTGCCACCAGGGGTCAGGTTGTAATCGACGAGCAGTACTTC. It yields the protein CATRGQVVIDEQYF.

V and J are TRBV4-3 and TRBJ2-7; 9 bases map to TRBD2. This CDR3 has 18 amino acids. The germline CDR1 and CDR2 sequences are LGHNA and YSLEER. V was pared by 0 bases and J by 6 bases, with 15 bases of the junction left unmatched. In nucleotides, the CDR3 is TGCGCCAGCAGCCAAGAAGGGGTCAGACTAGCGGCCCCTCCCGAGCAGTACTTC. Its protein is CASSQEGVRLAAPPEQYF.

V is TRBV5-1 and J is TRBJ2-7; TRBD1 matches 9 bases. After removal of 0 bases from V and 3 bases from J, the junction contained 4 bases not matched to a gene. CDR1 is SGHRS, CDR2 YFSETQ, per germline. This CDR3 has 15 residues. CDR3 nucleotides: TGCGCCAGCAGCTTGGGATCGGGACAGGGCTACGAGCAGTACTTC. Its protein is CASSLGSGQGYEQYF.

This clone showed up just a few times. Other nucleotide sequences from this sample produce the same CDR3. The chain is built from TRBV9 and TRBJ2-3, with D hard to call. This CDR3 has 12 amino acids. Trimming left V 0 bases short and J 4 bases short, with 3 bases between. Germline V lookup: CDR1 SGDLS, CDR2 YYNGEE. The CDR3 nucleotides are TGTGCCAGCAGCGTAGGGGCAGATACGCAGTATTTT. Amino acid sequence: CASSVGADTQYF.

The J gene is TRBJ2-5, the V gene TRBV30; 7 bases fit TRBD1. The CDR3 runs to 15 residues. CDR1 GTSNPN and CDR2 SVGIG come from the germline V gene (reference sequence). The junction had 10 bases not matched to a gene; V was cut back by 2 bases and J by 4 bases. The CDR3: CAWSTSQGLGETQYF. The CDR3, as DNA: TGTGCCTGGAGTACGTCACAGGGGTTGGGAGAGACCCAGTACTTC.

About this clone itself: The sample carries other DNA sequences with the same CDR3. The genes are TRBV6-5 and TRBJ2-7; 10 bases match TRBD2. CDR3 length: 16 amino acids. Trimming removed 0 bases from V and 2 bases from J; junction bases left unmatched: 4. Germline CDR1 MNHEY, CDR2 SVGAGI. In DNA form, the CDR3 reads TGTGCCAGCAGTTACTCGGTAGCGGGAGGAACCTACGAGCAGTACTTC. This encodes CASSYSVAGGTYEQYF.

The CDR3 is CASSPGRNSYEQYF. CDR3 nucleotide sequence: TGTGCCAGCAGCCCGGGACGGAACTCATACGAGCAGTACTTC. The rearrangement links TRBV7-9 to TRBJ2-7, with D possibly called TRBD1 or TRBD2 (5 bases each). The CDR3 is 14 residues long. V was cut by 5 bases and J by 4 bases, with 15 bases left in between. Germline V lookup: CDR1 SEHNR, CDR2 FQNEAQ (reference sequence).